The T cell receptor beta chain described here comes from a study of control samples from healthy donors and cancer patients. Libraries were prepared by immunoSEQ multiplex PCR; TCRdb keeps only in-frame clonotypes and omits some of them. Here the sample spans 100,000 to 150,000 clones, roughly 92% being singletons. CDR1 is LGHNT, CDR2 FRNRAP, per germline. The V end lost 0 bases, the J end lost 5 bases, and 6 bases lay between the germline ends. This CDR3 has 13 amino acids. The source is a man younger than 35 in good health. The sequenced sample was blood. The genes are TRBV12-5 and TRBJ2-3, with D uncertain. The chain's CDR3 is CASGLVRVDTQYF. DNA of the CDR3: TGTGCTAGTGGTTTGGTACGGGTAGATACGCAGTATTTT.